This T cell receptor beta chain was documented in a study of blood T cell repertoires in COVID-19. Data came from immunoSEQ multiplex PCR; TCRdb stores just in-frame clones and leaves some out. The table includes under 450,000 clones, about 80% detected once. Germline V CDR1 and CDR2: WNHNN, SYGVQD (reference sequence). The V end was cut by 10 bases, the J end by 3 bases, with 15 bases between. This CDR3 spans 13 amino acids. This clonotype was sampled from a human donor with acute or convalescent COVID-19. The donor label of this sample is uncertain. Material for sequencing was peripheral blood. This chain links TRBV10-1 with TRBJ1-1; no definite D call. CDR3 in amino acids: CANLGDTHTEAFF. The CDR3, as DNA: TGCGCCAATTTGGGCGACACCCACACTGAAGCTTTCTTT.